These T cell receptor beta chains were read from a single sample in a study of regulatory T cells in long-lasting Graves disease. TCRdb re-derived calls from the multiplex PCR reads in MiXCR, one entry per CDR3 protein. The sample lists under 450,000 distinct CDR3 sequences, around 23% occurring once. Sequenced material: peripheral blood mononuclear cells (PBMCs), taken when the disease was refractory, from a patient treated with antithyroid drugs. All receptors derive from a woman aged 40 to 49 with Graves disease. Both conserved end residues are part of each CDR3. The order of the fields is J gene, V gene, CDR3 protein.

j_call: TRBJ2-3
v_call: TRBV29-1
cdr3_aa: CSVNRGMGTDTQYF

j_call: TRBJ2-1
v_call: TRBV11-2
cdr3_aa: CASSGMWGSYNEQFF

j_call: TRBJ1-5
v_call: TRBV4-1
cdr3_aa: CASSPLWQENQPQHF

j_call: TRBJ1-1
v_call: TRBV20-1
cdr3_aa: CSARAQGNSEAFF

j_call: TRBJ2-7
v_call: TRBV27
cdr3_aa: CASTSGGWYF

j_call: TRBJ1-1
v_call: TRBV5-1
cdr3_aa: CASRRTGEGTEAFF

j_call: TRBJ1-1
v_call: TRBV25-1
cdr3_aa: CASARGFVNTEAFF

j_call: TRBJ2-3
v_call: TRBV7-9
cdr3_aa: CASSEPRAFTDTQYF

j_call: TRBJ1-5
v_call: TRBV28
cdr3_aa: CASSLRSRRNNQPQHF

j_call: TRBJ2-7
v_call: TRBV6-5
cdr3_aa: CASSYGTGRHEQYF

j_call: TRBJ2-7
v_call: TRBV2
cdr3_aa: CASTNLYEQYF

j_call: TRBJ2-7
v_call: TRBV25-1
cdr3_aa: CASSDLTSGRGEQYF

j_call: TRBJ2-3
v_call: TRBV6-1
cdr3_aa: CASSTLAGELGTQYF

j_call: TRBJ1-1
v_call: TRBV6-5
cdr3_aa: CASSSDSTLEAFF

j_call: TRBJ2-2
v_call: TRBV2
cdr3_aa: CAGGTSGNTGELFF

j_call: TRBJ2-2
v_call: TRBV11-2
cdr3_aa: CASSLFLAGTGELFF

j_call: TRBJ2-2
v_call: TRBV6-2/TRBV6-3
cdr3_aa: CASSYVKGELFF

j_call: TRBJ2-7
v_call: TRBV7-2
cdr3_aa: CASSLDSGRAEQYF

j_call: TRBJ2-3
v_call: TRBV2
cdr3_aa: CASNLKMGYTDTQYF

j_call: TRBJ2-2
v_call: TRBV30
cdr3_aa: CAWSAPFERDTGELFF

j_call: TRBJ2-7
v_call: TRBV28
cdr3_aa: CASRKGTERVREQYF

j_call: TRBJ2-2
v_call: TRBV9
cdr3_aa: CASSVVFGELFF

j_call: TRBJ1-1
v_call: TRBV28
cdr3_aa: CASSFPGIGNTEAFF

j_call: TRBJ1-1
v_call: TRBV14
cdr3_aa: CASRARRTEAFF

j_call: TRBJ2-7
v_call: TRBV20-1
cdr3_aa: CSATLGGLAGTNYEQYF

j_call: TRBJ2-4
v_call: TRBV11-2
cdr3_aa: CASSLERQGTIQYF

j_call: TRBJ2-7
v_call: TRBV28
cdr3_aa: CASIRQTSGAPWDF

j_call: TRBJ1-5
v_call: TRBV20-1
cdr3_aa: CSAGGREGQPQHF

j_call: TRBJ2-2
v_call: TRBV9
cdr3_aa: CASTQSPEHTGELFF

j_call: TRBJ2-7
v_call: TRBV6-1
cdr3_aa: CASSIGTSGEQYF

j_call: TRBJ1-1
v_call: TRBV6-1
cdr3_aa: CATIQGQGEAFF

j_call: TRBJ2-6
v_call: TRBV10-3
cdr3_aa: CAINPESGRSGANVLTF

j_call: TRBJ2-4
v_call: TRBV20-1
cdr3_aa: CSAGTGDGLKNIQYF

j_call: TRBJ2-7
v_call: TRBV6-1
cdr3_aa: CASDNLPLRTSGRAGYEQYF

j_call: TRBJ2-7
v_call: TRBV6-1
cdr3_aa: CASSSRDRGSYEQYF

j_call: TRBJ2-6
v_call: TRBV13
cdr3_aa: CASSLAHSGANVLTF

j_call: TRBJ2-1
v_call: TRBV28
cdr3_aa: CASSLPGINNEQFF

j_call: TRBJ2-7
v_call: TRBV20-1
cdr3_aa: CSASYDRQYF

j_call: TRBJ2-7
v_call: TRBV2
cdr3_aa: CASSESQVSYEQYF

j_call: TRBJ2-5
v_call: TRBV2
cdr3_aa: CASSYPGLGFETQYF

j_call: TRBJ2-3
v_call: TRBV28
cdr3_aa: CASSYFGTRTDTQYF

j_call: TRBJ2-7
v_call: TRBV19
cdr3_aa: CASSMQLAGVYEQYF

j_call: TRBJ2-5
v_call: TRBV28
cdr3_aa: CASSFLLGGSSEETQYF

j_call: TRBJ1-6
v_call: TRBV3-1
cdr3_aa: CASSQGGRNSPLHF

j_call: TRBJ2-2
v_call: TRBV28
cdr3_aa: CASSLRQGFTGELFF

j_call: TRBJ2-5
v_call: TRBV7-2
cdr3_aa: CASSFVFLTHRGPADGQYF